These T cell receptor beta chains were read from a single sample in a study of T-cell reconstitution after alpha-beta-depleted transplantation in children. MiXCR, run by TCRdb on the PCR reads, gives a single entry per CDR3 protein. The sample includes some 150,000 distinct CDR3 sequences, 8.8% of them seen just once. This sample comprised PBMCs, mostly from graft donor cells, obtained 180 days after TCRalphabeta/CD19-depleted stem cell transplant. The receptors derive from a female patient aged 2 to 10 who had a stem cell transplant for congenital amegakaryocytic thrombocytopenia, so the T cells may come from the graft donor. CDR3s include the opening cysteine and the closing phenylalanine or tryptophan.

V	CDR3
TRBV2	CASEDSGSATNEKLFF
TRBV29-1	CSVASSGGELDTQYF
TRBV7-6	CASSLAGDAYEQYF
TRBV6-4	CASSDSPGNIQYF
TRBV20-1	CSVVRGYGYTF
TRBV5-5	CASSTRANTGELFF
TRBV20-1	CSVASARQFF
TRBV11-2	CASSPIASGTGELFF
TRBV29-1	CSAADRGYEQYF
TRBV7-2	CASSLVRLAGVETQYF
TRBV3-1	CASSQGLTGGAFF
TRBV12-3/TRBV12-4	CASSLETVTGANVLTF
TRBV28	CASSFRDLGRNEQFF
TRBV5-6	CASSLYDRDSYEQYF
TRBV19	CASTRPGHGKLSNYGYTF
TRBV7-3	CASSPTHSTDTQYF
TRBV12-3/TRBV12-4	CASSLAGGGAYEQYF
TRBV3-1	CASSQRDRVFYEQYF
TRBV20-1	CSAKKTGFKGYSNQPQHF
TRBV12-3/TRBV12-4	CASSPQRAHEQYF
TRBV7-2	CASSLDPGQETQYF
TRBV30	CAWSVRSSWVHNEQFF
TRBV20-1	CSASSGEGGTDTQYF
TRBV11-2	CASSSRTSDIGAKNIQYF
TRBV7-2	CASSLYGQQETQYF
TRBV6-1	CASSEAFGLQGVGTQYF
TRBV28	CASSDHRGLAYNEQFF
TRBV28	CASRSNQPQHF
TRBV12-3/TRBV12-4	CASSPSVLAKNSQYF
TRBV7-2	CASSLTSAYNEQFF
TRBV7-9	CASSLFNGETQYF
TRBV6-5	CASSSLVGYSNQPQHF
TRBV29-1	CSVGGQGSNEQYF
TRBV5-1	CASSNPPLDSTDTQYF
TRBV20-1	CSARDPVGGFQETQYF
TRBV5-1	CASTRGSTSYEQYF
TRBV11-2	CASTYSRGLSTDTQYF
TRBV29-1	CSAGRGDYGYTF
TRBV20-1	CSATINGGDSTDTQYF